Listed here are 11 T cell receptor beta chains from one sample, sequenced in a study of breast tumors, draining lymph nodes, adjacent tissues. Via MiXCR, TCRdb re-called the multiplex PCR reads, giving one row per CDR3 protein. The sample records 150,000 to 200,000 distinct CDR3 sequences, approximately 30% being singletons. Breast cancer patients provided tissue from their axillary draining lymph nodes. Material for sequencing was axillary lymph node tissue. These TCRs come from a female donor with breast cancer. Some clones in this sample may be carry-over from other donors' samples.

As concerns this clonotype: This may be a read error: a much more frequent sequence differs by one nucleotide. The J gene is TRBJ2-1, the V gene TRBV7-2; the match to TRBD2 covers 11 bases. This CDR3 is built from 15 residues. CDR1 SGHTA and CDR2 FQGNSA come from the germline V gene. The CDR3 region has the DNA TGTGCCAGCAGGATCGGGACTAGCGGTTTCAATGAGCAGCTCTTC. Translated: CASRIGTSGFNEQLF.

This clonotype was observed a handful of times. The chain combines TRBV6-2 or TRBV6-3 with TRBJ2-6; D uncertain. This CDR3 is 16 amino acids long. The V end lost 2 bases, the J end lost 4 bases, and 12 bases lay between the germline ends. Germline CDR1 MNHEY, CDR2 SVGEGT. This CDR3 is CASSYPPGSGANVLTF. Here the CDR3 DNA reads TGTGCCAGCAGTTACCCCCCTGGGTCCGGGGCCAACGTCCTGACTTTC.

The V gene is TRBV5-7, the J gene TRBJ2-1, with a weak D call TRBD1 (5 bases). TRBV5-7 is filed as an ORF, its function uncertain. The CDR3 is 18 amino acids. Deletions cut 0 bases from V and 0 bases from J, with 16 bases between. CDR3 sequence: CASSLGRALSNSYNEQFF. DNA of the CDR3: TGTGCCAGCAGCTTGGGCAGGGCGCTTTCAAACTCCTACAATGAGCAGTTCTTC.

This clonotype showed up just a few times. A much more abundant neighbour one base away suggests this may be a read error. This rearrangement joins TRBV9 to TRBJ2-7; a possible D gene is TRBD1 (6 bases). Looked up from germline, CDR1 is SGDLS and CDR2 is YYNGEE. There are 15 residues in the CDR3. CDR3 loop: CASSVGGTPNHEPYF. In nucleotides, the CDR3 is TGTGCCAGCAGCGTAGGGGGGACACCCAACCACGAGCCGTACTTC.

At least ten counts were recorded for this clonotype. The chain carries TRBV6-5 and TRBJ1-6, with D possibly being TRBD1 (5 bases). Trimming stripped 4 bases from V and 8 bases from J, with 15 bases between. This CDR3 contains 15 residues. Per the germline V gene, CDR1 is MNHEY and CDR2 is SVGAGI. In nucleotides, the CDR3 is TGTGCCAGCAGTTCGGACACGACGCTGGATTCACCCCTCCACTTT. Encoded protein: CASSSDTTLDSPLHF.

This clonotype showed up many times. This chain links TRBV4-1 with TRBJ2-1; D gene unclear. The CDR3 loop spans 14 amino acids. CDR1 is MGHRA, CDR2 YSYEKL, per germline. V gave up 2 bases and J gave up 4 bases, with 9 bases separating them. The CDR3 here is CASSQLGRYNEQFF. CDR3 sequence (DNA): TGCGCCAGCAGCCAACTAGGACGGTACAATGAGCAGTTCTTC.

This clonotype was found many times. A much larger clonotype is one base distant, so this may be a read error. The V call is TRBV11-3, the J call TRBJ2-7; TRBD2 is a possible D gene (6 bases). The germline CDR1 and CDR2 sequences are SGHNT and YENEEA. The CDR3 spans 13 residues. V shed 5 bases and J shed 6 bases, with 14 bases lying between them. In nucleotides, the CDR3 is TGTGCCAGCAGCCGATCGGGGGTCCCCGAGCAGTACTTC. It translates to CASSRSGVPEQYF.

This clonotype was counted many times. A much larger clone lies one base from this, so it may be a read error. V gene TRBV12-3 or TRBV12-4 combines with J gene TRBJ1-5; D gene ambiguous. V was cut by 6 bases and J by 0 bases, with 6 bases left in between. The CDR3 contains 13 residues. The CDR3 loop reads CASSLNSNQPQHF. The CDR3 nucleotides read TGTGCCAGCAGCCTCAATAGCAATCAGCCCCAGCATTTT.

As regards this clonotype: Mismatch with germline at one junction end may stem from a read error. The rearrangement joins TRBV9 to TRBJ2-5, with 7 bases identical to TRBD2. CDR3 size: 14 residues. CDR1 and CDR2 (germline): SGDLS, YYNGEE. This chain's CDR3 is CASSPQAGAETQSF. Written as DNA, the CDR3 is TGTGCCAGCAGCCCCCAGGCGGGAGCGGAGACCCAGTCCTTC.

The sample holds a few counts of this clonotype. One base away lies a much larger clone, so this may be a sequencing read error. V gene TRBV6-2 or TRBV6-3 combines with J gene TRBJ1-2; D remains ambiguous. Deletions cut 6 bases from V and 1 base from J, with 3 bases between. The CDR3 is 11 amino acids. Germline loops: CDR1 MNHEY, CDR2 SVGEGT. CDR3 in DNA: TGTGCCAGCAGGCTTAACTATGGCTACACCTTC. This gives the protein CASRLNYGYTF.

This clonotype was seen once. A much bigger clone sits one base away, suggesting this may be a read error. J is TRBJ1-4 and V is TRBV29-1, with TRBD1 as a possible D gene (6 bases). The CDR3 spans 17 residues. CDR1 and CDR2 (germline): SQVTM, ANQGSEA. Trimming shortened V by 1 base and J by 9 bases, and 24 bases separated the two germline ends. CDR3 coding DNA: TGCAGCGTTGAAGTAGCGGGGGGGCCCTCGTACAATAAAAAACTGTTTTTT. Amino acid sequence: CSVEVAGGPSYNKKLFF.